Presented here are 10 T cell receptor beta chains from one specimen sequenced in a study of T cells after yellow fever vaccination. From the 5' RACE reads, TCRdb called clonotypes with MiXCR, one entry per CDR3 protein. The sample holds approximately 61,000 distinct CDR3 sequences; roughly 7.4% are singletons and the top ten take around 38%. Specimen: CD8+ T cells sorted from PBMCs, collected on the day of the first yellow fever vaccination. The receptors originated from a man younger than 35 who received the YFV17D yellow fever vaccine.

The rearrangement joins TRBV3-1 to TRBJ2-1, with D unresolved. The CDR3 extends over 12 amino acids. The V end lost 5 bases, the J end lost 6 bases, and 8 bases lay between the germline ends. From germline, CDR1 is LGHDT and CDR2 YNNKEL (reference sequence). The CDR3 sequence is CASSFSINEQFF. The CDR3 DNA reads TGTGCCAGCAGCTTTTCAATCAATGAGCAGTTCTTC.

This clonotype was detected ten times or more. The chain links TRBV10-3 to TRBJ2-7; D gene ambiguous. CDR1 ENHRY and CDR2 SYGVKD come from the germline V gene. The V end lost 0 bases, the J end lost 4 bases, and 7 bases lay between the germline ends. The CDR3 contains 13 residues. The CDR3 DNA reads TGTGCCATCAGTGAGTCCCCGGGTTACGAGCAGTACGTC. Its translation: CAISESPGYEQYV.

This clonotype appeared many times. V and J are TRBV29-1 and TRBJ2-5, with 8 bases lining up with TRBD2. Germline V lookup: CDR1 SQVTM, CDR2 ANQGSEA. Trimming took 5 bases from V and 5 from J; bases not matched to a gene: 7. CDR3 length equals 13 residues. The CDR3 is CSVISGERETQYF. The CDR3 region has the DNA TGCAGCGTTATTAGCGGGGAACGCGAGACCCAGTACTTC.

The chain couples TRBV27 to TRBJ1-5, with 8 bases matching TRBD1. With V trimmed by 0 bases and J by 5 bases, 6 bases remained unmatched. The CDR3 loop spans 16 amino acids. Germline values: CDR1 MNHEY, CDR2 SMNVEV (reference sequence). CDR3 nucleotides: TGTGCCAGCAGTTTATCGGGGACAGGATTTCATCAGCCCCAGCATTTT. This encodes CASSLSGTGFHQPQHF.

The rearrangement joins TRBV20-1 to TRBJ1-2, with D hard to call. CDR1 and CDR2 from the germline V gene are DFQATT and SNEGSKA (reference sequence). Trimming shortened V by 3 bases and J by 3 bases, and 14 bases separated the two germline ends. CDR3 length: 14 amino acids. This chain's CDR3 is CSASERTGHYGYTF. The CDR3 DNA reads TGCAGTGCTAGTGAACGGACGGGCCACTATGGCTACACCTTC.

The sample holds a few counts of this clonotype. The V and J genes are TRBV27 and TRBJ2-5; D perhaps matches TRBD2 (7 bases). V lost 4 bases and J 4 bases, leaving 13 bases between the germline ends. In germline, CDR1 is MNHEY, CDR2 SMNVEV (reference sequence). The CDR3 is made up of 14 amino acids. The CDR3 protein is CASSSGGPLETQYF. CDR3 DNA: TGTGCCAGCAGTTCCGGGGGGCCTCTAGAGACCCAGTACTTC.

V gene TRBV6-5 combines with J gene TRBJ1-6, with a weak D call TRBD1 (5 bases). The CDR3 totals 16 residues. The germline CDR1 and CDR2 sequences are MNHEY and SVGAGI. Trimming took 6 bases from V and 10 from J, leaving 22 bases between them. The DNA of the CDR3 is TGTGCCAGCAGCACCCCCCGGTCGGAGGGGAACTCACCCCTCCACTTT. This encodes CASSTPRSEGNSPLHF.

There are a few counts of this clonotype. The CDR3 nucleotides read TGTGCCAGCAGTTACCGAGTAGGGTACGGGGAGACCCAGTACTTC. Residues: CASSYRVGYGETQYF. The V and J genes are TRBV6-5 and TRBJ2-5; D is ambiguous. This CDR3 is built from 15 residues. V was trimmed by 2 bases and J by 5 bases, leaving 15 bases between them. Germline V lookup: CDR1 MNHEY, CDR2 SVGAGI.

In this sample, this clonotype turned up a few times. This rearrangement joins TRBV4-1 to TRBJ1-3; no clear D. CDR1 MGHRA and CDR2 YSYEKL come from the germline V gene. Trimming removed 0 bases at V and 2 bases at J, with 14 bases between. CDR3 size: 17 residues. CDR3: CASSQEWSERPGNTIYF. The CDR3 coding sequence is TGCGCCAGCAGCCAAGAATGGAGCGAAAGGCCTGGAAACACCATATATTTT.

The sample holds many counts of this clonotype. V is TRBV20-1 and J is TRBJ2-1; TRBD2 matches 7 bases. CDR3 length: 15 amino acids. In germline, CDR1 is DFQATT, CDR2 SNEGSKA (reference sequence). The V segment lost 6 bases and the J segment 7 bases; nucleotides outside the gene matches: 15. The CDR3 DNA is TGCAGTGCCAGCAGCGGAGAGAGCGGGGCAAATGAGCAGTTCTTC. Its translation is CSASSGESGANEQFF.